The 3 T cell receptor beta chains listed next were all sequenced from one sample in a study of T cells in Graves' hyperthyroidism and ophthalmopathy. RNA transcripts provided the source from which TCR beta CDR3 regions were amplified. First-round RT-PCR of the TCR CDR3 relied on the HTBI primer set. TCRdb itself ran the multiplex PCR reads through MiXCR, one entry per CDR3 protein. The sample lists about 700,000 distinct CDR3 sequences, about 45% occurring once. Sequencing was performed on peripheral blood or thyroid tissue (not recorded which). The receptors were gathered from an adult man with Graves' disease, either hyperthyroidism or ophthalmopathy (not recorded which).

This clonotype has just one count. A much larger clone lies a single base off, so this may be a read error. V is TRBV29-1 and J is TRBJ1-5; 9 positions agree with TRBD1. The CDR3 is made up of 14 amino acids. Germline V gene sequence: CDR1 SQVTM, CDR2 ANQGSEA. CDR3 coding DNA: TGCAGCGCAGGGACAGGGCCCAGCAATCAGCCCCGGCATTTT. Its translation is CSAGTGPSNQPRHF.

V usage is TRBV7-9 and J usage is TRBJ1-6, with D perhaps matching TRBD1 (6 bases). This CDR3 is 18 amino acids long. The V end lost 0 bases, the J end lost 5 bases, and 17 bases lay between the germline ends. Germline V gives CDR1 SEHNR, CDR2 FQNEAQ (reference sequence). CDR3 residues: CASSLALRGGGNNSPLHF. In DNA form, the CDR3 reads TGTGCCAGCAGCTTAGCGCTGCGGGGGGGCGGTAATAATTCACCCCTCCACTTT.

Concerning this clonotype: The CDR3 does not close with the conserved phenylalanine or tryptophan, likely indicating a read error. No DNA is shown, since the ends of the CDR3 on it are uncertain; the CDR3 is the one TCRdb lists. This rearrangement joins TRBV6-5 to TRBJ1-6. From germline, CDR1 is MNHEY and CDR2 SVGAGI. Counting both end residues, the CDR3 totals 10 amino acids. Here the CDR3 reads CASSAGALPS.